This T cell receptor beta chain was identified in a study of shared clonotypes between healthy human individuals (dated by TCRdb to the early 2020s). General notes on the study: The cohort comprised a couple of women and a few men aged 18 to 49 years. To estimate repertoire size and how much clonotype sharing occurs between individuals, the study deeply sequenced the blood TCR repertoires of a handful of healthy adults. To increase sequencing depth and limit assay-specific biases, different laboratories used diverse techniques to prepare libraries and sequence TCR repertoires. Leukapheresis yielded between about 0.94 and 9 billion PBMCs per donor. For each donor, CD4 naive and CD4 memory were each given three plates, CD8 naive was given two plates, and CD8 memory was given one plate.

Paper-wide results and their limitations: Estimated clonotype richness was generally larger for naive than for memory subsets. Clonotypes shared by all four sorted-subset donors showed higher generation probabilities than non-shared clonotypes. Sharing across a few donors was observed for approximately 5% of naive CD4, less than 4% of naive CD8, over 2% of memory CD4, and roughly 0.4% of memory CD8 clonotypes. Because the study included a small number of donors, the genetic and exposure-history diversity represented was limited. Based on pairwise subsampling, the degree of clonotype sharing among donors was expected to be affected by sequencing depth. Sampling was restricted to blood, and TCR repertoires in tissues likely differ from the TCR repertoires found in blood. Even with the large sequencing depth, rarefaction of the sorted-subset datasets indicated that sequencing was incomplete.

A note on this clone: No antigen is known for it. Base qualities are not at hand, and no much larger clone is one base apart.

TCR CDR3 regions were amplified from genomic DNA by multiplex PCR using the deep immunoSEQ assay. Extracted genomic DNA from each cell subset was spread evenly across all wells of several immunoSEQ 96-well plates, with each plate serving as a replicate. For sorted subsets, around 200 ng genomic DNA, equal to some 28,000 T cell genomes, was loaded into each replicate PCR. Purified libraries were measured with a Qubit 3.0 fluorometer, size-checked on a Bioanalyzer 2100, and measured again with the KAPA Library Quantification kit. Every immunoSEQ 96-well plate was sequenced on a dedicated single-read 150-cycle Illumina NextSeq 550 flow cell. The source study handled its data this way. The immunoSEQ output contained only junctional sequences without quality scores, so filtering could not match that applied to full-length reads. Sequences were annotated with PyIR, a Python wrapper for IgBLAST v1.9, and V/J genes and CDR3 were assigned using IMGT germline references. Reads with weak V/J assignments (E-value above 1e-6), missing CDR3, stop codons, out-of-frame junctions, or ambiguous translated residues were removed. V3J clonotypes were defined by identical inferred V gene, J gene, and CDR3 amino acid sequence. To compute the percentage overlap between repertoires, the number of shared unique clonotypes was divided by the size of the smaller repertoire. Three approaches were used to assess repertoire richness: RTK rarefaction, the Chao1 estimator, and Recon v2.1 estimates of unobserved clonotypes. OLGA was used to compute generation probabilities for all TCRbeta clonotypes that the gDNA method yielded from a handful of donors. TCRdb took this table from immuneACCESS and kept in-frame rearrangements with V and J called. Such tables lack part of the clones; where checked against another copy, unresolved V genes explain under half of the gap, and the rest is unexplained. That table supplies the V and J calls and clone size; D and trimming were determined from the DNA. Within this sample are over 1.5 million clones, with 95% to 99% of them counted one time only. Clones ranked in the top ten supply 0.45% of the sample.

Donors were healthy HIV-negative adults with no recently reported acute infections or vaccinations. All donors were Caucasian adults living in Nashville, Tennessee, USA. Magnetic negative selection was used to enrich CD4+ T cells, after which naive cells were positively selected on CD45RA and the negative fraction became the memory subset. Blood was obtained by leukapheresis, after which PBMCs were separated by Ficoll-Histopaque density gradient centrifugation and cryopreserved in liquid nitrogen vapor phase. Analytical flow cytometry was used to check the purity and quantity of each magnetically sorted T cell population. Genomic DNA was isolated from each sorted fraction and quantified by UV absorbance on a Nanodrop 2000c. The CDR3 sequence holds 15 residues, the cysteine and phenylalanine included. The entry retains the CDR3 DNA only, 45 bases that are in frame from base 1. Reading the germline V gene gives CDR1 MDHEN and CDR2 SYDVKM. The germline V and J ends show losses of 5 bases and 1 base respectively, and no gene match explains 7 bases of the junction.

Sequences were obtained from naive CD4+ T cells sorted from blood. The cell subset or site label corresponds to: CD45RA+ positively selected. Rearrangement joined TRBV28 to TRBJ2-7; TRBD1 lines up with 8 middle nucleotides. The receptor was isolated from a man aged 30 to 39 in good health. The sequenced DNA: TGTGCCAGCAGTACCCGGCAGGGGGCGTCCTACGAGCAGTACTTC. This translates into CASSTRQGASYEQYF.